This T cell receptor beta chain came from a study of coeliac disease (dated by TCRdb to 2021 to 2024). General notes on the study: Each coeliac patient was placed into one of three groups: newly diagnosed active disease, refractory coeliac disease type I, or disease controlled by a gluten-free diet. The study set out to describe the TR repertoires of small intestinal T cells in active coeliac disease, refractory type I coeliac disease, and coeliac disease treated with a gluten-free diet. Small intestinal lymphocyte fractions from coeliac and non-coeliac patients were analysed in the study using next-generation sequencing of rearranged TRB and TRG CDR3 regions. TRB sequencing succeeded for samples from some 27 subjects, including 24 paired bulk unsorted intraepithelial and lamina propria cell samples. High-resolution HLA typing was unavailable, so biased TRBV7-2 usage was queried as a proof of principle. Refractory coeliac disease type I was defined as no response to a gluten-free diet for over 12 months, with immunophenotypically normal intraepithelial cells. A total of approximately 30 patients were included in the full study, of whom some 22 had serologically confirmed coeliac disease and 8 were controls with non-small intestinal disorders.

Receptor amplification or capture employed the immunoSEQ multiplex PCR assay. The TR loci underwent multiplexed PCR amplification, with J gene segments targeted by reverse primers and V gene segments targeted by forward primers. Amplified CDR3 regions were sequenced on the Illumina HiSeq System. As for the original processing: A nearest-neighbour algorithm merged closely related reads to remove PCR and sequencing errors and collapse data into unique sequences. Repertoires were summarised in terms of clonality and T cell density, with T cell density defined as TR molecules per amount of genomic DNA input. Public TRs were defined as CDR3 amino acid sequences in at least 80% of unsorted samples, then tested for differential abundance between coeliac and control samples. Every lamina propria sample was checked against a list of 200 to 250 published gliadin-specific TRB sequences. Kruskal-Wallis tests followed by Dunn post-tests were used to test for differences in clonality and density between disease groups. The table was pulled from immuneACCESS by TCRdb, which kept in-frame rearrangements only. Such tables lose some clones; where checked, under half of the loss comes from unresolved V genes, and the rest has no known cause. The V and J calls and clone size were taken over from that table, and D and trimming were inferred from the DNA. Recorded for this sample are more than 4,500 clones; about 63% of them occurred a single time. The ten largest account for around 11% of the sample.

Deletion took 4 bases off V and 2 bases off J, with a span of 15 bases between the germline ends. CDR1 and CDR2 are drawn from the germline V gene: SGHDT, YYEEEE. There are 15 amino acids in the CDR3, from cysteine to phenylalanine inclusive. The sequence is cut down to CDR3 DNA, 45 bases in frame from base 1. Aliquots of hundreds of thousands of cells were frozen in DMSO/FBS in liquid nitrogen, and a single aliquot per fraction was used for sequencing. Every one of the 30 study patients had an endoscopy and a small intestinal biopsy. Lamina propria cells were released by collagenase digestion of the biopsy tissue left over after intraepithelial cell isolation. Genomic DNA was extracted from frozen unsorted cell fractions with the Qiagen DNeasy blood extraction kit. This clone is termed large (0.1 to 1%). Its antigen is unknown. Base-call qualities are not available, and no considerably larger clone is one nucleotide away.

What the authors observed across the whole study: Active coeliac intraepithelial and lamina propria samples had lower TRB and TRG repertoire clonality than controls, suggesting that diverse T cells were recruited. The separation of intraepithelial from lamina propria cells did not yield high-purity fractions, so cross-contamination between compartments was possible. Published gliadin-specific TRB sequences appeared in 9 of 18 coeliac lamina propria samples but only 1 of 6 controls. The authors considered the approach unsuitable for unbiased detection of gliadin-specific T cells, which are scarce and rarely shared between patients. TRB repertoires were largely private; most amino acid sequences were unique to one sample, and V-gene usage did not differ significantly by disease group.

Sequencing input: lamina propria lymphocytes from the gut. The meaning of the sample's cell subset or site label: lamina propria cell (LPC) fraction of small intestinal biopsy. The sequence is built from TRBV5-6 and TRBJ1-2, with the D gene not clear enough to name. The source of this sequence is a woman aged 70-85 years with celiac disease. The nucleotide sequence reads TGTGCCAGCAGCCCGATAACTGCGATGAACTATGGCTACACCTTC. This codes for CASSPITAMNYGYTF.